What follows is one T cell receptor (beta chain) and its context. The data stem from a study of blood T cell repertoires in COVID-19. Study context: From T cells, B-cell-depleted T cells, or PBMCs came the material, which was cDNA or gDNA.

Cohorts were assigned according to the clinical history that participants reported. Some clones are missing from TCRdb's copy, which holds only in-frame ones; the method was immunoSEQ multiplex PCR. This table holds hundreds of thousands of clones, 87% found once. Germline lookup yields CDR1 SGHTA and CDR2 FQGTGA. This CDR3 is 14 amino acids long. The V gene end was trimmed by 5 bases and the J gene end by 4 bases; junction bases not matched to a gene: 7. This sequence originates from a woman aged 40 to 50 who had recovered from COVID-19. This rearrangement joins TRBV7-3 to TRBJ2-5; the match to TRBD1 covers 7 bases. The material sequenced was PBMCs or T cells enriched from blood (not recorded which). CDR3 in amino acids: CASSQTGPGETQYF. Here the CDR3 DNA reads TGTGCCAGCAGCCAGACAGGGCCAGGAGAGACCCAGTACTTC.